A selection of T cell receptor beta chains follows, all from one sample in a study of CD8 T cells in ankylosing spondylitis. TCRdb itself ran the 5' RACE reads through MiXCR, one entry per CDR3 protein. The table has 85,000 to 100,000 distinct CDR3 sequences, around 9.4% seen once. Sequences were obtained from blood, either unsorted or a sorted T cell fraction (not recorded which). The receptors derive from a male donor with ankylosing spondylitis or in good health (not recorded which). CDR3s include the opening cysteine and the closing phenylalanine or tryptophan. A D gene is named only where the DNA matches it firmly. Expanded clones are given a class, and other clones once, few, many or no size at all.

>TRBD1|TRBJ1-2|many|TRBV12-3/TRBV12-4
CASSPTGNNYGYTF
TGTGCCAGCAGCCCGACAGGGAATAACTATGGCTACACCTTC
>-|TRBJ2-3|many|TRBV5-1
CASSLESARDTQYF
TGCGCCAGCAGCTTGGAGTCGGCCAGGGATACGCAGTATTTT
>-|TRBJ2-6|many|TRBV5-1
CASSYRDAQISGANVLTF
TGCGCCAGCAGCTACCGGGACGCTCAAATCTCTGGGGCCAACGTCCTGACTTTC
>-|TRBJ2-7|-|TRBV5-1
CASSLGREDEQYF
TGCGCCAGCAGCTTGGGCAGGGAGGACGAGCAGTACTTC
>-|TRBJ2-1|many|TRBV20-1
CSAWSDNEQFF
TGCAGTGCGTGGAGTGACAATGAGCAGTTCTTC
>TRBD1|TRBJ2-6|many|TRBV20-1
CSAEDRLGGGANVLTF
TGCAGTGCCGAGGACAGGCTAGGGGGAGGGGCCAACGTCCTGACTTTC
>-|TRBJ2-6|many|TRBV7-3
CASSLTGGSGANVLTF
TGTGCCAGCAGCTTAACGGGTGGCTCTGGGGCCAACGTCCTGACTTTC
>TRBD1|TRBJ1-3|many|TRBV20-1
CSAGDRAGNTIYF
TGCAGTGCTGGTGACAGGGCTGGAAACACCATATATTTT
>-|TRBJ2-3|-|TRBV11-2
CASSLSWAGSSKDTQYF
TGTGCCAGCAGCTTATCTTGGGCAGGGTCCAGTAAAGATACGCAGTATTTT
>-|TRBJ1-4|many|TRBV29-1
CSVYREGSEKLFF
TGCAGCGTTTACAGGGAAGGAAGTGAAAAACTGTTTTTT
>-|TRBJ1-5|few|TRBV7-3
CASRRNQPQHF
TGTGCCAGCCGGCGCAATCAGCCCCAGCATTTT
>TRBD2|TRBJ2-1|many|TRBV5-1
CASSLLAGRVYEQFF
TGCGCCAGCAGCTTACTAGCGGGAAGGGTCTATGAGCAGTTCTTC
>TRBD1|TRBJ2-1|many|TRBV7-9
CASSYGQGYNEQFF
TGTGCCAGCAGCTATGGACAGGGATACAATGAGCAGTTCTTC
>-|TRBJ1-4|many|TRBV28
CASKSQATNEKLFF
TGTGCCAGCAAGAGTCAGGCAACTAATGAAAAACTGTTTTTT
>-|TRBJ1-6|many|TRBV5-6
CASSLSATPDSPLHF
TGTGCCAGCAGCTTGTCCGCGACACCCGATTCACCCCTCCACTTT
>-|TRBJ2-2|-|TRBV15
CATSRSGGPNTGELFF
TGTGCCACCAGCAGGTCTGGGGGTCCTAACACCGGGGAGCTGTTTTTT
>TRBD1|TRBJ2-5|few|TRBV7-2
CASSQTGGRETQYF
TGTGCCAGCAGCCAAACAGGGGGTAGAGAGACCCAGTACTTC
>-|TRBJ2-6|many|TRBV3-1
CASSQGKGSGANVLTF
TGTGCCAGCAGCCAAGGGAAGGGTTCGGGGGCCAACGTCCTGACTTTC
>-|TRBJ1-5|many|TRBV27
CASKRDTTYNQPQHF
TGTGCCAGCAAGAGGGACACTACCTACAATCAGCCCCAGCATTTT
>TRBD1|TRBJ1-6|many|TRBV29-1
CSILTGVNSPLHF
TGCAGCATACTGACAGGGGTTAATTCACCCCTCCACTTT
>-|TRBJ2-2|many|TRBV29-1
CSVEEGKGAGELFF
TGCAGCGTTGAAGAAGGAAAGGGCGCCGGGGAGCTGTTTTTT
>-|TRBJ1-1|many|TRBV20-1
CSARHTSVGIEAFF
TGCAGTGCTAGACATACGAGCGTCGGGATTGAAGCTTTCTTT
>-|TRBJ1-1|many|TRBV5-5
CASSLGGADTEAFF
TGTGCCAGCAGCTTGGGGGGGGCTGACACTGAAGCTTTCTTT